Below, 13 T cell receptor beta chains from the same sample are listed, as sequenced in a study of Ad26.COV2.S vaccination and SARS-CoV-2 variants. Treatment defined: 19 received Ad26.COV2.S at low or high dose, single or two shots; 5 received placebo; per-sample allocation not given. Material that was analyzed had been drawn on day 63 after the first vaccine or placebo injection. Measured with immunoSEQ multiplex PCR; TCRdb has only the in-frame clones, and not every one. The sample yields around 300,000 clones, almost 90% seen once. Sequencing was performed on peripheral blood, taken in a trial of Ad26.COV2.S vaccine versus placebo. The receptor source for this set is a person between 18 and 65 years old who received the Ad26.COV2.S COVID-19 vaccine or a placebo.

In its sample, this clone was seen once. This rearrangement joins TRBV6-5 to TRBJ1-2, with D tentatively TRBD1 (5 bases). Germline CDR1 and CDR2: MNHEY and SVGAGI. Trimming left V 8 bases short and J 7 bases short, with 23 bases between. This CDR3 spans 15 amino acids. CDR3 nucleotides: TGTGCCAGCGGAGAGAATCGGGGCTACCGGTTTGGCTACACCTTC. Translating gives CASGENRGYRFGYTF.

J is TRBJ1-1 and V is TRBV11-3; no definite D call. This CDR3 has 15 amino acids. From germline, CDR1 is SGHNT and CDR2 YENEEA. The V and J ends lost 2 bases and 1 base respectively, with 11 bases between them. This CDR3 is CASSLNSWGNTEAFF. The CDR3 nucleotides are TGTGCCAGCAGCTTAAATTCCTGGGGGAACACTGAAGCTTTCTTT.

V and J are TRBV3-1 (or the pseudogene TRBV3-2) and TRBJ1-3, with no clear D. The CDR3 runs to 16 residues. Germline CDR1 is LGHDT and CDR2 is YNNKEL (reference sequence). The V and J ends lost 2 bases and 4 bases respectively, with 15 bases between them. CDR3 bases: TGTGCCAGCAGCCAATACATCGTGACAAACGGAAACACCATATATTTT. It yields the protein CASSQYIVTNGNTIYF.

The chain is built from TRBV4-1 and TRBJ2-1, with D uncertain. V lost 0 bases and J lost 4, with 10 bases in between. The germline CDR1 and CDR2 sequences are MGHRA and YSYEKL. The CDR3 totals 15 residues. The CDR3 nucleotides are TGCGCCAGCAGCCAAGAATGGGTTTCATACAATGAGCAGTTCTTC. Amino acid sequence: CASSQEWVSYNEQFF.

This sequence joins TRBV3-1 (or the pseudogene TRBV3-2) and TRBJ2-5, with unresolved D. In germline, CDR1 is LGHDT, CDR2 YNNKEL (reference sequence). The CDR3 is 15 residues long. Between the trimmed V and J ends, which lost 5 bases and 2 bases, there was a span of 15 bases. The CDR3 DNA sequence: TGTGCCAGCAGCTCCAATTCTGTGGAACAAGAGACCCAGTACTTC. Protein product: CASSSNSVEQETQYF.

V and J are TRBV19 and TRBJ1-1; the D gene is possibly TRBD1 (6 bases). Trimming took 5 bases from V and 0 from J, leaving 16 bases between them. Germline assignment: CDR1 LNHDA and CDR2 SQIVND (reference sequence). This CDR3 spans 16 amino acids. DNA of the CDR3: TGTGCCAGTAGTGGGCAGGGGTGGGATCTGAACACTGAAGCTTTCTTT. Its protein product is CASSGQGWDLNTEAFF.

The V and J genes are TRBV5-1 and TRBJ2-1; 13 positions agree with TRBD2. Unmatched junction bases numbered 8, after V lost 4 bases and J lost 7 bases. Germline CDR1 is SGHRS and CDR2 is YFSETQ. The CDR3 contains 16 residues. The CDR3 DNA reads as TGCGCCAGCAGCCAACAGCCGGGACTAGCGGGGAATGAGCAGTTCTTC. Amino acid sequence: CASSQQPGLAGNEQFF.

J is TRBJ2-5 and V is TRBV12-3 or TRBV12-4; no clear D gene. The V end lost 1 base, the J end lost 5 bases, and 8 bases lay between the germline ends. The CDR3 is made up of 13 amino acids. The CDR3 nucleotides read TGTGCCAGCAGTTTAGGGACCCTCGAGACCCAGTACTTC. Protein: CASSLGTLETQYF.

The V call is TRBV7-9, the J call TRBJ1-5; D is unresolved. V lost 1 base to trimming and J lost 2 bases, with 12 bases between them. Looked up from germline, CDR1 is SEHNR and CDR2 is FQNEAQ (reference sequence). This CDR3 is built from 16 residues. The CDR3 reads CASSLVRGNGNQPQHF. The CDR3 DNA reads TGTGCCAGCAGCTTAGTTCGCGGCAATGGCAATCAGCCCCAGCATTTT.

This clone has just a few counts. This chain joins TRBV7-9 and TRBJ1-2, with D possibly TRBD1 on 5 matching bases. Germline loops: CDR1 SEHNR, CDR2 FQNEAQ (reference sequence). Trimming removed 2 bases at V and 5 bases at J, with 18 bases between. The CDR3 consists of 16 residues. The CDR3 is CASSLTAQGYFYGYTF. CDR3 coding DNA: TGTGCCAGCAGCTTAACGGCGCAGGGATACTTTTATGGCTACACCTTC.

This rearrangement joins TRBV11-2 to TRBJ2-7; perhaps TRBD1 as D (5 bases). CDR3 length: 13 residues. CDR1 and CDR2 from the germline V gene are SGHAT and FQNNGV. V dropped 4 bases and J dropped 2 bases, with 9 bases sitting between them. CDR3: CASSSDRPYEQYF. CDR3 DNA: TGTGCCAGCAGCTCCGACAGACCCTACGAGCAGTACTTC.

The rearrangement uses TRBV29-1 and TRBJ1-1; TRBD1 might be the D (6 bases). Trimming took 6 bases from V and 11 from J, leaving 22 bases between them. The CDR3 has 13 residues. The germline CDR1 and CDR2 sequences are SQVTM and ANQGSEA. The chain's CDR3 is CSVVGQYSLGAFF. The CDR3 coding sequence is TGCAGCGTAGTAGGACAGTATAGTCTGGGGGCTTTCTTT.

The chain combines TRBV5-1 with TRBJ1-2, with unresolved D. The V and J ends lost 0 bases and 6 bases respectively, with 9 bases between them. CDR3 length: 13 amino acids. Germline CDR1 SGHRS, CDR2 YFSETQ. The CDR3: CASSLVNDNGYTF. The CDR3 DNA reads TGCGCCAGCAGCTTGGTAAACGATAATGGCTACACCTTC.